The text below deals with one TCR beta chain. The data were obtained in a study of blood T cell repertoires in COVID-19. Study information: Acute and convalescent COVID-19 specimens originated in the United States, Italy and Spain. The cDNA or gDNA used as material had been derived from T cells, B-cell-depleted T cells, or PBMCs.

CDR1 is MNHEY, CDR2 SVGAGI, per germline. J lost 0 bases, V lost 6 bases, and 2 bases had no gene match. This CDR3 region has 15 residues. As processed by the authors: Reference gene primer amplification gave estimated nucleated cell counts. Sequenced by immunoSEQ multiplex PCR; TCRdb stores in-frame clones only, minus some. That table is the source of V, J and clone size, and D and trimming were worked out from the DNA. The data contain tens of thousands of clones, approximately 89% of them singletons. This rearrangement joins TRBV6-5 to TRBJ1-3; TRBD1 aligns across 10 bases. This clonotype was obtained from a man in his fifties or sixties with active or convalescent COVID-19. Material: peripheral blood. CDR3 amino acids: CASSGQGGSGNTIYF. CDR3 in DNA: TGTGCCAGCAGCGGACAGGGGGGCTCTGGAAACACCATATATTTT.